This TCR beta chain stems from a study of Ad26.COV2.S vaccination and SARS-CoV-2 variants. Assay: immunoSEQ multiplex PCR; the TCRdb copy retains only in-frame clones and omits some. The data contain hundreds of thousands of clones, approximately 92% of them singletons. As for treatment: roughly 19 received Ad26.COV2.S at low or high dose, single or two shots; roughly five received placebo; per-sample allocation not given. Specimen acquisition occurred on day 63 following the initial vaccine or placebo injection. V lost 5 bases, J lost 9 bases, and 14 bases lay in between. Germline loops: CDR1 MNHNY, CDR2 SVGAGI (reference sequence). This CDR3 has 14 residues.

The chain employs TRBV6-6 and TRBJ1-6; D gene ambiguous. This clonotype was obtained from a person between 18 and 59 years old who received the Ad26.COV2.S COVID-19 vaccine or a placebo. The source material was peripheral blood, sampled in a trial of Ad26.COV2.S vaccine versus placebo. The CDR3 sequence: CASSRRELGSPLHF. The CDR3 DNA sequence: TGTGCCAGCAGTAGGAGGGAATTGGGTTCACCCCTCCACTTT.